A selection of T cell receptor beta chains follows, all from one sample in a study of blood T cell repertoires in COVID-19. Assay: immunoSEQ multiplex PCR; the TCRdb copy retains only in-frame clones and omits some. The sample holds around 250,000 clones; roughly 89% are singletons and the top ten take over 4%. Sequencing input: PBMCs or T cells enriched from blood (not recorded which). The receptor source for this set is a woman in her twenties or thirties who had recovered from COVID-19. CDR3s include the opening cysteine and the closing phenylalanine or tryptophan. A D gene is named only where the DNA matches it firmly. Some rows have no size entry. The others give once, few or many, or a class for an expanded clone.

d_gene	v_gene	j_gene	len	abundance	CDR3aa	CDR3nt
.	TRBV4-2	TRBJ1-5	16	few	CASSQDWAGADQPQHF	TGTGCCAGCAGCCAAGATTGGGCAGGGGCAGATCAGCCCCAGCATTTT
.	TRBV7-2	TRBJ1-1	15	.	CASSLRTSSNTEAFF	TGTGCCAGCAGCTTGCGGACATCCTCGAACACTGAAGCTTTCTTT
.	TRBV14	TRBJ1-6	15	few	CASSPYGEENSPLHF	TGTGCCAGCAGCCCCTACGGGGAGGAGAATTCACCCCTCCACTTT
.	TRBV7-9	TRBJ2-1	12	.	CASSFSSNEQFF	TGTGCCAGCAGCTTTAGTAGCAATGAGCAGTTCTTC
TRBD1	TRBV3-1/TRBV3-2	TRBJ1-1	16	.	CASSQQGASFGGSFFF	TGTGCCAGCAGCCAACAGGGGGCGTCCTTTGGTGGGTCGTTCTTCTTT
TRBD1	TRBV5-1	TRBJ1-1	16	.	CASRTLTGGGSTEAFF	TGCGCCAGCAGAACGCTCACAGGGGGCGGGAGCACTGAAGCTTTCTTT
.	TRBV30	TRBJ1-1	12	.	CAWSSGRTEAFF	TGTGCCTGGAGTTCGGGGAGGACTGAAGCTTTCTTT
TRBD2	TRBV5-4	TRBJ2-7	20	once	CASSYPPGTSGRSPSYEQYF	TGTGCCAGCAGCTACCCCCCCGGGACTAGCGGGCGATCTCCCTCCTACGAGCAGTACTTC
.	TRBV2	TRBJ1-5	15	.	CASSVGRDVFQPQHF	TGTGCCAGCAGTGTAGGCAGGGATGTATTTCAGCCCCAGCATTTT
.	TRBV30	TRBJ2-1	13	.	CAWSANTFGLQFF	TGTGCCTGGAGTGCCAATACGTTCGGACTGCAGTTCTTC
.	TRBV6-1	TRBJ1-5	15	.	CASSEFWGGNQPQHF	TGTGCCAGCAGTGAATTCTGGGGAGGCAATCAGCCCCAGCATTTT
.	TRBV18	TRBJ1-1	12	.	CASLYRNTEAFF	TGTGCCAGTCTCTACCGGAACACTGAAGCTTTCTTT
.	TRBV5-6	TRBJ1-5	16	.	CASSLLGASHNQPQHF	TGTGCCAGCAGCTTGTTGGGAGCCTCACACAATCAGCCCCAGCATTTT
.	TRBV5-1	TRBJ1-3	17	.	CASSWSGLNEGLNTIYF	TGCGCCAGCAGCTGGTCCGGACTGAACGAAGGACTAAACACCATATATTTT
TRBD1	TRBV7-2	TRBJ1-2	14	.	CASSPQGQDRGYTF	TGTGCCAGCAGCCCCCAAGGACAGGATCGTGGCTACACCTTC
TRBD1	TRBV7-2	TRBJ1-4	14	.	CASSPQGAREKLFF	TGTGCCAGCAGCCCGCAGGGGGCTAGAGAAAAACTGTTTTTT
.	TRBV7-2	TRBJ1-1	13	.	CASGVGVATEAFF	TGTGCCAGTGGGGTAGGGGTAGCCACTGAAGCTTTCTTT
.	TRBV3-1/TRBV3-2	TRBJ1-3	15	.	CASSQGVRAGNTIYF	TGTGCCAGCAGCCAAGGAGTGAGGGCTGGAAACACCATATATTTT
.	TRBV5-4	TRBJ1-3	16	.	CASSSAGALSGNTIYF	TGTGCCAGCAGCTCGGCGGGAGCCCTCTCTGGAAACACCATATATTTT
TRBD1	TRBV19	TRBJ1-6	13	.	CASRRQGGSPLHF	TGTGCCAGCAGGAGGCAGGGGGGATCACCCCTCCACTTT
.	TRBV12-3/TRBV12-4	TRBJ1-2	12	once	CASSLDPGLYTF	TGTGCCAGCAGTTTGGACCCGGGACTCTACACCTTC
TRBD1	TRBV3-1/TRBV3-2	TRBJ2-2	16	once	CASSQVGSGGIGELFF	TGTGCCAGCAGCCAAGTGGGGTCAGGGGGCATCGGGGAGCTGTTTTTT
.	TRBV9	TRBJ1-1	13	.	CASSVQGHTEAFF	TGTGCCAGCAGCGTACAGGGTCACACTGAAGCTTTCTTT
.	TRBV18	TRBJ1-3	17	.	CASSPRGGTRSGNTIYF	TGTGCCAGCTCACCACGGGGGGGAACTCGCTCTGGAAACACCATATATTTT
.	TRBV7-9	TRBJ2-7	11	.	CASSLYYEQYF	TGTGCCAGCAGCTTATACTACGAGCAGTACTTC
.	TRBV18	TRBJ1-5	13	once	CASSPSSNQPQHF	TGTGCCAGCTCGCCGAGTAGCAATCAGCCCCAGCATTTT
TRBD1	TRBV11-2	TRBJ2-2	16	.	CASSRKRQGGGGELFF	TGTGCCAGCAGCCGCAAGAGACAGGGTGGTGGCGGGGAGCTGTTTTTT
.	TRBV7-6	TRBJ2-6	16	.	CASRSGQFSGANVLTF	TGTGCCAGCAGGTCCGGACAGTTCTCTGGGGCCAACGTCCTGACTTTC
.	TRBV30	TRBJ1-3	12	.	CAWQGEGNTIYF	TGTGCCTGGCAAGGGGAAGGGAACACCATATATTTT
.	TRBV9	TRBJ2-3	18	.	CASSVPRGQAGGPDTQYF	TGTGCCAGCAGCGTTCCACGAGGACAGGCGGGGGGACCAGATACGCAGTATTTT
.	TRBV28	TRBJ1-1	13	.	CASSSGWSTEAFF	TGTGCCAGCAGTTCAGGGTGGTCGACTGAAGCTTTCTTT
.	TRBV5-6	TRBJ1-5	16	.	CASSLVGGNRNQPQHF	TGTGCCAGCAGCTTGGTAGGGGGTAATCGCAATCAGCCCCAGCATTTT
TRBD2	TRBV5-4	TRBJ2-2	13	.	CASSLRGAGELFF	TGTGCCAGCAGCTTGCGGGGGGCCGGGGAGCTGTTTTTT
.	TRBV7-2	TRBJ1-5	13	.	CASSVKSDQPQHF	TGTGCCAGCAGCGTAAAGTCGGATCAGCCCCAGCATTTT
TRBD2	TRBV7-9	TRBJ2-7	16	.	CASSDSLGLAAYEQYF	TGTGCCAGCAGCGACAGTTTGGGACTAGCGGCATACGAGCAGTACTTC
TRBD1	TRBV15	TRBJ2-2	16	.	CATSRDRGGHTGELFF	TGTGCCACCAGCAGGGACAGGGGGGGGCACACCGGGGAGCTGTTTTTT
TRBD1	TRBV27	TRBJ2-7	15	few	CASSSATGHVDEQYF	TGTGCCAGCAGTTCTGCGACAGGGCACGTGGACGAGCAGTACTTC
.	TRBV4-1	TRBJ2-1	14	.	CASSQESSYNEQFF	TGCGCCAGCAGCCAAGAGAGCTCCTACAATGAGCAGTTCTTC
TRBD2	TRBV9	TRBJ2-1	13	once	CASSPATSGEQFF	TGTGCCAGCAGCCCCGCAACTAGCGGTGAGCAGTTCTTC
TRBD1	TRBV7-9	TRBJ2-1	14	.	CASSLGTGSHEQFF	TGTGCCAGCAGCCTCGGGACAGGGTCTCATGAGCAGTTCTTC
.	TRBV5-1	TRBJ2-6	14	.	CASSSNSGANVLTF	TGCGCCAGCAGCTCAAACTCTGGGGCCAACGTCCTGACTTTC
.	TRBV19	TRBJ1-4	15	.	CASSIGTGRYGKLFF	TGTGCCAGTAGTATAGGTACAGGCCGTTACGGAAAACTGTTTTTT
.	TRBV10-3	TRBJ1-2	14	.	CAISDEAKSSGYTF	TGTGCCATCAGTGATGAGGCGAAAAGCTCCGGCTACACCTTC
.	TRBV7-8	TRBJ2-1	11	.	CASSLRNEQFF	TGTGCCAGCAGCCTCCGCAATGAGCAGTTCTTC
.	TRBV5-1	TRBJ2-7	15	.	CASSPPSTGRYEQYF	TGCGCCAGCAGCCCGCCATCGACAGGGAGGTACGAGCAGTACTTC
TRBD1	TRBV28	TRBJ1-2	13	once	CASSTGTGYGYTF	TGTGCCAGCAGTACTGGGACAGGGTATGGCTACACCTTC
.	TRBV3-1/TRBV3-2	TRBJ2-2	16	.	CASSQEALINTGELFF	TGTGCCAGCAGCCAAGAGGCCTTGATTAACACCGGGGAGCTGTTTTTT
.	TRBV27	TRBJ1-1	14	.	CASSFNRAYTEAFF	TGTGCCAGCAGTTTTAACAGAGCTTACACTGAAGCTTTCTTT
.	TRBV27	TRBJ1-2	15	.	CASKPGPTTNYGYTF	TGTGCCAGCAAGCCAGGGCCCACTACTAACTATGGCTACACCTTC
TRBD1	TRBV12-5	TRBJ1-5	13	.	CASGLDRDQPQHF	TGTGCTAGTGGTTTAGACAGGGATCAGCCCCAGCATTTT
.	TRBV18	TRBJ1-3	17	.	CASSPRLTVNTGNTIYF	TGTGCCAGCTCACCACGGCTTACAGTAAATACTGGAAACACCATATATTTT
TRBD1	TRBV5-1	TRBJ2-7	14	.	CASSLAGQGGEQYF	TGCGCCAGCAGCTTGGCGGGACAGGGGGGCGAGCAGTACTTC
TRBD1	TRBV6-2/TRBV6-3	TRBJ2-7	19	.	CASSYTPGQGYFRSYEQYF	TGTGCCAGCAGTTACACACCGGGACAGGGATATTTTCGCTCCTACGAGCAGTACTTC
.	TRBV2	TRBJ1-6	17	once	CASSERRVSSYNSPLHF	TGTGCCAGCAGTGAAAGGCGGGTTTCCTCCTATAATTCACCCCTCCACTTT
TRBD2	TRBV9	TRBJ2-1	15	.	CASSVDGRRGDEQFF	TGTGCCAGCAGCGTAGACGGGAGACGGGGGGATGAGCAGTTCTTC
TRBD1	TRBV28	TRBJ1-1	15	.	CASSRTGFTLTEAFF	TGTGCCAGCAGTCGGACAGGGTTCACTCTCACTGAAGCTTTCTTT